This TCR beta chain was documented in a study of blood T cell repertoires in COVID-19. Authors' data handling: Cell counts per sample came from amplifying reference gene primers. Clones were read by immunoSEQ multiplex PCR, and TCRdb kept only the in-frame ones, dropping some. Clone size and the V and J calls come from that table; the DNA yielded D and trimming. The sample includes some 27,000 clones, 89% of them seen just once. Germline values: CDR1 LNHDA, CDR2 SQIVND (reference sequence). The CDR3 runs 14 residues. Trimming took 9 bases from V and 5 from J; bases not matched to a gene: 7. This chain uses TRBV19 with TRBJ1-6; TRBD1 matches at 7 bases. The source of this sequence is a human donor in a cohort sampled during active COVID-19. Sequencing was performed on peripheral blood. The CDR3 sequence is CASKLGTDNSPLHF. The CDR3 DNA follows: TGTGCCAGCAAGCTCGGGACAGATAATTCACCCCTCCACTTT.